Reported below is one T cell receptor (beta chain). Its target is unknown. UMIs were added to TCR cDNA along with a universal primer site when it was made by 5'RACE template switching. TCRdb reanalysed the 5' RACE reads using MiXCR and keeps one entry per CDR3 protein. The sample lists under 400,000 distinct CDR3 sequences; about 12% were seen once. This sample was taken from a study of T cells after yellow fever vaccination. Study-wide findings and caveats: Abundant clonotypes from the bulk population could get into FACS-sorted repertoires as contaminants. Weaker overall was a secondary response that nonetheless peaked faster, on day 5 versus 15.

This clonotype was sampled from a man aged 18 to 35 who received the YFV17D yellow fever vaccine. The sample consisted of CD4+ T cells sorted from PBMCs, taken 15 days after the yellow fever booster vaccination.

Here the CDR3 DNA reads TGTGCCAGCAGCCGGGGTTCCCGGTTTCAAGAGACCCAGTACTTC. The encoded protein is CASSRGSRFQETQYF. The chain links TRBV5-8 to TRBJ2-5; perhaps TRBD2 as D (5 bases). This CDR3 region has 15 residues. In germline, CDR1 is SGHTS, CDR2 YDEGEE. V was trimmed by 4 bases and J by 2 bases, leaving 15 bases between them.